This T cell receptor (beta chain) comes out of a study of cytomegalovirus exposure and HLA in healthy donors. Germline CDR1 reads SGHNT; CDR2 reads YENEEA. This CDR3 comprises 15 residues. The V end lost 4 bases, the J end lost 5 bases, and 14 bases lay between the germline ends. Produced via immunoSEQ multiplex PCR; TCRdb's table is partial and in-frame only. The table shows more than 110,000 clones, with 85% to 90% occurring only once. A word on this clone: The antigen remains undetermined.

General study points: A few chains tied to CMV proved CMV antigen-specific in vitro.

The specimen was PBMCs. The sequence was collected from a woman in her late teens or twenties in good health and CMV-seropositive. The rearrangement joins TRBV11-3 to TRBJ2-2, with D possibly TRBD2 on 5 matching bases. Here the CDR3 reads CASSSREPSTGELFF. In DNA form, the CDR3 reads TGTGCCAGCAGCTCCCGGGAACCATCTACCGGGGAGCTGTTTTTT.